This TCR beta chain was profiled in a study of early stage breast cancer tumors. Study-level background: About 70% of the 16 invasive tumors were ER+, PR+ and HER2-. Among roughly 12 ER+/PR+/HER2- tumors, eight were ductal, four lobular.

TCRdb keeps only in-frame clones here, not all; method: immunoSEQ multiplex PCR. The repertoire holds 25,000 to 35,000 clones, with 50% to 75% as singletons. Details on this clone: Its specificity is unknown.

Overall study findings and caveats: Functional markers like CD4, CD8 and FOXP3 were missed in bulk sequencing. Commonly generated sequences made up most enriched TCRB sequences shared between patients.

With 5 bases clipped from V and 8 bases from J, the junction kept 7 bases outside the gene matches. Germline CDR1 reads SEHNR; CDR2 reads FQNEAQ (reference sequence). The CDR3 is 14 residues long. This clonotype was obtained from a person aged 45 to 60 with breast cancer. The rearrangement uses TRBV7-9 and TRBJ1-4; 8 bases fit TRBD1. Sequencing used breast tumor tissue. The CDR3: CASSTGTGGEKLFF. CDR3 bases: TGTGCCAGCAGCACCGGGACAGGAGGCGAAAAACTGTTTTTT.